These T cell receptor beta chains were read from a single sample in a study of vaccination effects on CD4 cells after COVID-19. Their specific antigens are unknown. The method was immunoSEQ multiplex PCR; TCRdb's version includes in-frame clones alone and lacks a portion of them. The table includes 21,000 or so clones, roughly 69% detected once. The specimen was CD4+ T cells from PBMCs cultured with a peptide pool, collected before COVID-19 vaccination. These receptors came from a human donor who had a prior SARS-CoV-2 infection. Each CDR3 is given with its conserved first and last residue. D genes are given only for firm matches. Size is stated for part of the rows, as once, few or many counts, or as a class when the clone is expanded.

d_call clone_size j_call cdr3_length v_call cdr3_nt cdr3_aa
NA NA TRBJ2-1 11 TRBV7-2 TGTGCCAGCAGCCCCCGTCTTGAGCAGTTCTTC CASSPRLEQFF
TRBD1 few TRBJ1-2 14 TRBV5-1 TGCGCCAGCAGCTGGAACAGGGGGGACTATGGCTACACCTTC CASSWNRGDYGYTF
NA once TRBJ2-3 16 TRBV5-6 TGTGCCAGCAGCTTGGTCCTCTTAAGCCCTACAGATACGCAGTATTTT CASSLVLLSPTDTQYF
NA NA TRBJ2-1 14 TRBV2 TGTGCCAGCAGTGAAGCTACCGGGCTAGATGAGCAGTTCTTC CASSEATGLDEQFF
NA NA TRBJ1-5 15 TRBV9 TGTGCCAGCAGCGTACAGGGGAATAGCAATCAGCCCCAGCATTTT CASSVQGNSNQPQHF
NA NA TRBJ1-1 14 TRBV5-6 TGTGCCAGCAGCTTTTGGGTAAGGCCGAATGAAGCTTTCTTT CASSFWVRPNEAFF
NA NA TRBJ2-5 13 TRBV21-1 TGTGCCAGCAGCGGAGATGTCCGGGAGACCCAGTACTTC CASSGDVRETQYF
TRBD1 NA TRBJ2-7 13 TRBV18 TGTGCCAGCGCACAGGGGACCTCCTACGAGCAGTACTTC CASAQGTSYEQYF
TRBD1 few TRBJ2-1 12 TRBV3-1/TRBV3-2 TGTGCCAGCAGCCAAGGGGACAGGGGGCAGTTCTTC CASSQGDRGQFF
TRBD2 NA TRBJ2-3 14 TRBV10-3 TGTGCCATCAGGGCTGAAGCGGGGGCAGATACGCAGTATTTT CAIRAEAGADTQYF
TRBD2 NA TRBJ2-5 19 TRBV3-1/TRBV3-2 TGTGCCAGCAGCCAATTTAGCGGGGGGGCCCGGACCTTGAAAGAGACCCAGTACTTC CASSQFSGGARTLKETQYF
NA NA TRBJ2-1 13 TRBV2 TGTGCCAGCAGTACAACCAGCGACAATGAGCAGTTCTTC CASSTTSDNEQFF
NA NA TRBJ2-3 13 TRBV29-1 TGCAGCGTTGATAGGGGAAGCACAGATACGCAGTATTTT CSVDRGSTDTQYF
NA NA TRBJ1-2 13 TRBV5-4 TGTGCCAGCAGCTTGGTGGAGCTTCCTGGCTACACCTTC CASSLVELPGYTF
TRBD2 NA TRBJ2-3 18 TRBV11-3 TGTGCCAGCAGTCGGGGACTAGCGAGCTATCTTAGCACAGATACGCAGTATTTT CASSRGLASYLSTDTQYF
NA NA TRBJ1-4 18 TRBV19 TGTGCCCCTAGCCAGTATGGTCGGGTTGACGCAACTAATGAAAAACTGTTTTTT CAPSQYGRVDATNEKLFF
TRBD2 NA TRBJ2-1 16 TRBV5-1 TGCGCCAGCAGCTTGGAGGGTAGCGGGGGGAACAATGAGCAGTTCTTC CASSLEGSGGNNEQFF
TRBD2 NA TRBJ2-3 17 TRBV27 TGTGCCAGCACCTCGAGGGGCCTAGCGGAAAGCACAGATACGCAGTATTTT CASTSRGLAESTDTQYF
TRBD2 NA TRBJ2-1 15 TRBV5-1 TGCGCCAGCAGCTTTCAAGCGGGGGGTTACAATGAGCAGTTCTTC CASSFQAGGYNEQFF
NA NA TRBJ2-2 18 TRBV19 TGTGCCAGTAGTACGATCCGGGCCCTTCTTTCGAACACCGGGGAGCTGTTTTTT CASSTIRALLSNTGELFF
NA NA TRBJ2-3 13 TRBV24-1 TGTGCCACCAGTGTGGTGGGCACAGATACGCAGTATTTT CATSVVGTDTQYF
TRBD2 NA TRBJ2-7 17 TRBV19 TGTGCCAGTAGGGGGACTAGCGGGTGGGGGGGCTCCTACGAGCAGTACTTC CASRGTSGWGGSYEQYF
NA few TRBJ1-4 14 TRBV29-1 TGCAGCGTTGAAATATCCCAGGGGCAAGAAAAACTGTTTTTT CSVEISQGQEKLFF
NA few TRBJ1-2 16 TRBV10-3 TGTGCCATCAGTGAGCACCAACAGGCCGTCAACTATGGCTACACCTTC CAISEHQQAVNYGYTF
TRBD1 few TRBJ1-1 15 TRBV5-1 TGCGCCAGCAGCTGGGGGGACAGGGACGTTAAGGAAGCTTTCTTT CASSWGDRDVKEAFF
NA NA TRBJ1-2 17 TRBV3-1/TRBV3-2 TGTGCCAGCAGCCAAGACAGGGTTCGAGGGACAAGCTATGGCTACACCTTC CASSQDRVRGTSYGYTF
NA once TRBJ2-1 14 TRBV6-2/TRBV6-3 TGTGCCAGCAGTTACGTGGGACCCTACAATGAGCAGTTCTTC CASSYVGPYNEQFF
NA NA TRBJ1-2 13 TRBV5-1 TGCGCCAGCAGCTTACGGGAGGACTATGGCTACACCTTC CASSLREDYGYTF
NA few TRBJ2-1 14 TRBV4-3 TGCGCCAGCAGCCAAGAAAAGGAGAGAACAGGGCAGTTCTTC CASSQEKERTGQFF
NA few TRBJ1-1 14 TRBV19 TGTGCCAGTAGTATATCACGGATGAACACTGAAGCTTTCTTT CASSISRMNTEAFF
NA few TRBJ2-2 16 TRBV7-9 TGTGCCAGCAGCAAATGGGCGTACGGGTCCCCCGGGGAGCTGTTTTTT CASSKWAYGSPGELFF
NA once TRBJ2-7 15 TRBV5-1 TGCGCCAGCAGCTTGATGGTGGGACCAACCTACGAGCAGTACTTC CASSLMVGPTYEQYF
NA NA TRBJ2-1 12 TRBV5-1 TGCGCCAGCAGCCCGGGGGTGGGTGAGCAGTTCTTC CASSPGVGEQFF
NA few TRBJ1-1 13 TRBV25-1 TGTGCCAGCAGTGATAGACAGGCCCCTGAAGCTTTCTTT CASSDRQAPEAFF
NA NA TRBJ1-1 14 TRBV5-1 TGCGCCAGCAGCCCTTGGACTGTGAACACTGAAGCTTTCTTT CASSPWTVNTEAFF
NA few TRBJ1-3 15 TRBV28 TGTGCCAGCAGTTTATTCGGGCTATCTGGAAACACCATATATTTT CASSLFGLSGNTIYF
TRBD2 NA TRBJ2-3 14 TRBV10-3 TGTGCCATACGGACTAGCGGGAGTTCAGATACGCAGTATTTT CAIRTSGSSDTQYF
NA NA TRBJ1-1 13 TRBV5-1 TGCGCCAGCAGCTCCGTGGGTTGGACTGAAGCTTTCTTT CASSSVGWTEAFF
NA few TRBJ1-5 17 TRBV9 TGTGCCAGCAGCGTAGTAAGGGATAGGAGTGCCAATCAGCCCCAGCATTTT CASSVVRDRSANQPQHF
NA NA TRBJ1-3 13 TRBV6-6 TGTGCCAGCAGCCGACAGAGTCTGGGGGCCATATATTTT CASSRQSLGAIYF
NA NA TRBJ1-2 13 TRBV30 TGTGCCTGGAGTGTACGATTCGGTGGGAACCACACCTTC CAWSVRFGGNHTF
TRBD2 NA TRBJ2-5 13 TRBV7-2 TGTGCCAGCAGCGTCGCGGGGGAGGAGACCCAGTACTTC CASSVAGEETQYF
TRBD2 NA TRBJ2-2 16 TRBV27 TGTGCCAGCAGGATTAGCGGGAGTCGTATCACCGGGGAGCTGTTTTTT CASRISGSRITGELFF
NA once TRBJ1-1 15 TRBV15 TGTGCCACCAGCAGAGAAGGCAGTCTGAACACTGAAGCTTTCTTT CATSREGSLNTEAFF
NA NA TRBJ2-7 15 TRBV5-1 TGCGCCAGCAGCTTGGTCGTCGGGGTCTCCTACGAGCAGTACTTC CASSLVVGVSYEQYF
TRBD1 NA TRBJ1-4 14 TRBV15 TGTGCCACCAACTACAGGGGGAGCGGGGAAAAACTGTTTTTT CATNYRGSGEKLFF
NA few TRBJ1-4 14 TRBV10-1 TGCGCCAGCAGCCCGGGACACCCTAATGAAAAACTGTTTTTT CASSPGHPNEKLFF
NA NA TRBJ1-6 20 TRBV27 TGTGCCAGCAGTTTAAAGTGGCGGAACCCCTTTCCCCTATATAATTCACCCCTCCACTTT CASSLKWRNPFPLYNSPLHF
NA NA TRBJ1-5 14 TRBV6-1 TGTGCCAGCGGTGAAAAATATTGGGATCAGCCCCAGCATTTT CASGEKYWDQPQHF
TRBD1 NA TRBJ1-1 17 TRBV7-6 TGTGCCAGCACCTTCTCGCGAGACCGGGACAGGGGCACTGAAGCTTTCTTT CASTFSRDRDRGTEAFF
TRBD1 NA TRBJ1-3 17 TRBV28 TGTGCCAGCAGTTTAGGTACAGGGGTATACTCTGGAAACACCATATATTTT CASSLGTGVYSGNTIYF
NA NA TRBJ2-5 14 TRBV4-1 TGCGCCAGCAGCCGCGACAGCTTTCAAGAGACCCAGTACTTC CASSRDSFQETQYF
NA NA TRBJ1-1 12 TRBV3-1/TRBV3-2 TGTGCCAGCAACGGAGAGAACACTGAAGCTTTCTTT CASNGENTEAFF
TRBD2 NA TRBJ2-3 16 TRBV6-5 TGTGCCAGCAGTTACTGGGGACTAGCGGGAGGAGATACGCAGTATTTT CASSYWGLAGGDTQYF
NA NA TRBJ1-2 13 TRBV6-1 TGTGCCAGCAGTGAACTGACCCGCTATGGCTACACCTTC CASSELTRYGYTF
NA once TRBJ2-7 15 TRBV11-2 TGTGCCAGCAGCTTAGGGTGGAGGGGGACTTACGAGCAGTACTTC CASSLGWRGTYEQYF
NA NA TRBJ1-1 18 TRBV18 TGTGCCAGCGCATCTCTTTCAGGGGACGTGGTGGGGAACACTGAAGCTTTCTTT CASASLSGDVVGNTEAFF
TRBD1 NA TRBJ2-7 14 TRBV5-1 TGCGCCAGCAGCCCCGGGACAGGGATCCACGAGCAGTACTTC CASSPGTGIHEQYF
NA NA TRBJ2-3 14 TRBV7-2 TGTGCCAGCAGCTTTGAGTGGGACACAGATACGCAGTATTTT CASSFEWDTDTQYF